The TCR beta chain described here comes from a study of CD8 T cells in ankylosing spondylitis. TCRdb re-analysed the 5' RACE reads in MiXCR, keeping a single row per CDR3 protein. Here the sample spans about 92,000 distinct CDR3 sequences, 8.8% being singletons. CDR3 length: 17 residues. Germline V gives CDR1 DFQATT, CDR2 SNEGSKA (reference sequence). The chain links TRBV20-1 to TRBJ1-1; 8 nucleotides align to TRBD1. Sequenced material: blood, either unsorted or a sorted T cell fraction (not recorded which). The source is a male donor with ankylosing spondylitis or in good health (not recorded which). The CDR3 DNA reads TGCTGCGCTCGATATCCCCAGGGGGCGCGAAGGAACACTGAAGCTTTCTTT. Its protein is CCARYPQGARRNTEAFF.